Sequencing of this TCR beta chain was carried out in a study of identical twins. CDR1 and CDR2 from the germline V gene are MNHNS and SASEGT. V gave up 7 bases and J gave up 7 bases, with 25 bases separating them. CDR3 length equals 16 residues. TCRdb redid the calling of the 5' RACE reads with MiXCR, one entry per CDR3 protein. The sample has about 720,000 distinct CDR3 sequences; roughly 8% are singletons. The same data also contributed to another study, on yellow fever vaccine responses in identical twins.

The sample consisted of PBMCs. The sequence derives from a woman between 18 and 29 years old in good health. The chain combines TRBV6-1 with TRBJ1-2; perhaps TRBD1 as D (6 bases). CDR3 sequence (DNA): TGTGCCAGCACGTCCGGGGAGGGGGAAACCCGTGCTGGCTACACCTTC. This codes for CASTSGEGETRAGYTF.